The 24 T cell receptor beta chains given below trace back to one sample, sequenced in a study of T cells in Graves' hyperthyroidism and ophthalmopathy. Regions amplified from RNA transcripts were the TCR beta CDR3 regions. First-round RT-PCR with HTBI primers amplified the TCR CDR3 region. TCRdb reprocessed the multiplex PCR reads with MiXCR, giving one entry per CDR3 protein. In the table there are 550,000 to 850,000 distinct CDR3 sequences, 18% of which are singletons. The sample taken for sequencing was blood. Receptors were obtained from a woman aged 45-59 years with Graves' hyperthyroidism that later progressed to Graves' ophthalmopathy.

This clonotype came up a few times. V is TRBV29-1 and J is TRBJ2-7; 11 bases align to TRBD1. The CDR3 has 13 amino acids. V was pared by 6 bases and J by 2 bases, with 3 bases of the junction left unmatched. CDR1 is SQVTM and CDR2 is ANQGSEA in the germline V gene. As DNA, the CDR3 is TGCAGCGTGAGGACAGGGGGCACCTACGAGCAGTACTTC. This translates into CSVRTGGTYEQYF.

A note on this clonotype: A much bigger clone sits one base away, suggesting this may be a read error. V usage is TRBV11-2 and J usage is TRBJ2-7, with D perhaps matching TRBD2 (6 bases). The germline V gene has CDR1 SGHAT and CDR2 FQNNGV. This CDR3 has 15 amino acids. The V end lost 5 bases, the J end lost 3 bases, and 17 bases lay between the germline ends. The CDR3 bases are TGTGCCAGCAGCGTCGAACTAGCAGCCGTCTACGAGCAGTACTTC. Its protein is CASSVELAAVYEQYF.

With regard to this clonotype: A much larger clone sits a single nucleotide away, making a read error possible. This chain joins TRBV27 and TRBJ2-2; D possibly matches TRBD1 or TRBD2 (5 bases each). CDR3 size: 14 residues. From germline, CDR1 is MNHEY and CDR2 SMNVEV (reference sequence). CDR3 residues: CASSWGQRTGELVF. The CDR3 DNA sequence: TGTGCCAGCAGTTGGGGCCAGCGCACCGGGGAGCTGGTTTTT.

The rearrangement uses TRBV14 and TRBJ2-5; TRBD2 aligns across 7 bases. Trimming took 4 bases from V and 8 from J; bases not matched to a gene: 13. Germline values: CDR1 SGHDN, CDR2 FVKESK. The CDR3 covers 15 residues. The CDR3: CASSPVLAVWGTQYF. The CDR3, as DNA: TGTGCCAGCAGCCCCGTCCTAGCGGTGTGGGGAACCCAGTACTTC.

This clonotype came up many times. The chain is built from TRBV6-2 or TRBV6-3 and TRBJ1-5, with 9 positions matching TRBD1. The CDR3 totals 16 residues. CDR1 is MNHEY and CDR2 is SVGEGT in the germline V gene. The junction had 6 bases not matched to a gene; V was cut back by 6 bases and J by 0 bases. CDR3 region: CASRGQGRYSNQPQHF. CDR3 nucleotides: TGTGCCAGCAGGGGACAGGGCCGGTATAGCAATCAGCCCCAGCATTTT.

This chain connects TRBV6-1 to TRBJ1-1; D is unresolved. Trimming took off 7 bases at V and 3 bases at J, with 15 bases between the two ends. Germline lookup yields CDR1 MNHNS and CDR2 SASEGT. CDR3 length: 14 residues. The CDR3 nucleotides read TGTGCCAGCACCCTGACCGTTTACGACACTGAAGCTTTCTTT. It is translated as CASTLTVYDTEAFF.

This clonotype showed up just a few times. The V and J genes are TRBV14 and TRBJ2-7; maybe TRBD2 (5 bases). The CDR3 is 14 amino acids. Germline lookup yields CDR1 SGHDN and CDR2 FVKESK. Trimming left V 4 bases short and J 5 bases short, with 15 bases between. The DNA of the CDR3 is TGTGCCAGCAGCCGTGAGGGAATTCGCAACGAGCAGTACTTC. Its translation: CASSREGIRNEQYF.

Many counts were recorded for this clonotype. The chain uses TRBV6-5 and TRBJ1-2, with 9 nucleotides matching TRBD1. The V gene end was trimmed by 2 bases and the J gene end by 3 bases; junction bases not matched to a gene: 4. Germline V gene lookup returns CDR1 MNHEY and CDR2 SVGAGI. The CDR3 is 15 amino acids. CDR3 in amino acids: CASSYGTGWDYGYTF. In nucleotides, the CDR3 is TGTGCCAGCAGTTACGGGACAGGGTGGGACTATGGCTACACCTTC.

This clonotype was counted only a few times. The CDR3, as DNA: TGTGCCAGCAGACACACCGGGACGGCTAGCACAGATACGCAGTATTTT. As protein: CASRHTGTASTDTQYF. The chain has TRBV27 and TRBJ2-3; D may match TRBD1 or TRBD2 (5 bases each). CDR3 length equals 16 residues. V was clipped by 6 bases and J by 0 bases, with 16 bases between them. From germline, CDR1 is MNHEY and CDR2 SMNVEV (reference sequence).

This clonotype was seen repeatedly, ten times or more. The CDR3 region is CSGTSSYEQYF. CDR3 coding DNA: TGCAGTGGTACATCGTCCTACGAGCAGTACTTC. The rearrangement uses TRBV20-1 and TRBJ2-7; D remains unclear. The CDR3 sequence is 11 residues long. CDR1 and CDR2 (germline): DFQATT, SNEGSKA (reference sequence). Trimming stripped 7 bases from V and 1 base from J, with 8 bases between.

This clonotype was seen once. The gene calls are TRBV4-2 and TRBJ1-2; 7 bases agree with TRBD1. J lost 5 bases, V lost 1 base, and 7 bases had no gene match. Germline CDR1 LGHNA, CDR2 YNFKEQ. The CDR3 length is 15 residues. CDR3 loop: CASSQGGTDIYGYTF. CDR3 in DNA: TGTGCCAGCAGCCAAGGCGGGACAGACATTTATGGCTACACCTTC.

J is TRBJ2-5 and V is TRBV5-1; no clear D. The germline V gene encodes CDR1 SGHRS and CDR2 YFSETQ. V lost 5 bases, J lost 1 base, and 15 bases lay in between. The CDR3 consists of 15 residues. This chain's CDR3 is CASRDEGPPQETQYF. CDR3 in DNA: TGCGCCAGCAGGGACGAAGGCCCCCCCCAAGAGACCCAGTACTTC.

This clonotype was seen repeatedly, ten times or more. V is TRBV30 and J is TRBJ2-7; 10 nucleotides line up with TRBD1. The CDR3 runs to 12 residues. The junction had 5 bases not matched to a gene; V was cut back by 5 bases and J by 7 bases. The V gene's germline CDR1 is GTSNPN and CDR2 SVGIG (reference sequence). The CDR3 nucleotides are TGTGCCTGGTCGGACAGGGGGTGGGAGCAGTACTTC. It is translated as CAWSDRGWEQYF.

The chain joins TRBV20-1 to TRBJ2-5; 8 bases match TRBD1. The CDR3 spans 13 residues. CDR1 is DFQATT and CDR2 is SNEGSKA in the germline V gene (reference sequence). J gave up 2 bases and V 6 bases, and 5 bases lay outside the gene matches. The CDR3 loop is CSAPDRVQETQYF. The CDR3 DNA is TGCAGTGCCCCGGACAGGGTTCAAGAGACCCAGTACTTC.

This clonotype was seen repeatedly, ten times or more. The chain combines TRBV30 with TRBJ1-1; unclear D gene. V gave up 0 bases and J gave up 2 bases, with 10 bases separating them. CDR1 and CDR2 (germline): GTSNPN, SVGIG (reference sequence). The CDR3 is 14 amino acids. CDR3 coding DNA: TGTGCCTGGAGTGTTGTTTGGGGAAACACTGAAGCTTTCTTT. Translating gives CAWSVVWGNTEAFF.

This clonotype was recorded many times. The CDR3 reads CATRGGLNTEAFF. The CDR3 region has the DNA TGTGCCACCAGAGGGGGCTTGAACACTGAAGCTTTCTTT. The chain has TRBV24-1 and TRBJ1-1; 7 bases fit TRBD1. CDR3 length: 13 residues. With V trimmed by 7 bases and J by 0 bases, 1 base remained unmatched. The germline V gene has CDR1 KGHDR and CDR2 SFDVKD.

This chain connects TRBV12-3 or TRBV12-4 to TRBJ1-1, with 7 bases lining up with TRBD1. Losses at the gene ends were 6 bases for V and 1 base for J; bases not matched to a gene: 11. The CDR3 has 16 amino acids. Written as DNA, the CDR3 is TGTGCCAGCAGAGTAAGACAGGGAACGGGGAACACTGAAGCTTTCTTT. Its protein product is CASRVRQGTGNTEAFF.

This clonotype was counted many times. The rearrangement uses TRBV12-3 or TRBV12-4 and TRBJ1-3; 10 bases align to TRBD1. This CDR3 has 17 amino acids. V trimming: 6 bases; J trimming: 2 bases; junction bases outside the gene matches: 10. DNA for the CDR3: TGTGCCAGCAGCCGTGAAGCCGGGACAGGGGCTGGAAACACCATATATTTT. Its translation is CASSREAGTGAGNTIYF.

This clonotype came up a few times. V is TRBV6-1 and J is TRBJ1-5, with a tentative D call TRBD1 (5 bases). The CDR3 is 11 amino acids. The V gene's germline CDR1 is MNHNS and CDR2 SASEGT. CDR3 loop: CASGGDRPQHF. For the CDR3, the DNA is TGTGCAAGCGGGGGAGATAGGCCCCAGCATTTT.

This clonotype was recorded a few times. This chain joins TRBV10-3 and TRBJ1-1; D unclear. The V and J ends lost 4 bases and 0 bases respectively, with 9 bases between them. The CDR3 loop spans 14 amino acids. Germline V gene sequence: CDR1 ENHRY, CDR2 SYGVKD. DNA for the CDR3: TGTGCCATCAGTGGTGGCAGGATGAACACTGAAGCTTTCTTT. Its translation: CAISGGRMNTEAFF.

This rearrangement joins TRBV12-3 or TRBV12-4 to TRBJ1-2; D is undetermined. The CDR3 runs 12 residues. Between the trimmed V and J ends, which lost 5 bases and 8 bases, there was a span of 12 bases. The CDR3 region is CASSPATRGYTF. The CDR3 bases are TGTGCCAGCAGTCCTGCGACCCGCGGCTACACCTTC.

CDR3 sequence (DNA): TGCAGCGTTGAAGCGGTGGGGAATAATGAAAAACTGTTTTTT. This codes for CSVEAVGNNEKLFF. The V call is TRBV29-1, the J call TRBJ1-4, with D unresolved. The CDR3 loop spans 14 amino acids. Deletions cut 1 base from V and 4 bases from J, with 10 bases between. Germline V gene data show CDR1 as SQVTM and CDR2 as ANQGSEA.

The sample holds a few counts of this clonotype. The genes are TRBV27 and TRBJ2-5; D is ambiguous. The germline gives CDR1 MNHEY, CDR2 SMNVEV (reference sequence). The CDR3 contains 13 residues. The V and J ends lost 1 base and 5 bases respectively, with 8 bases between them. DNA for the CDR3: TGTGCCAGCAGTTTATTGGACGGGGAGACCCAGTACTTC. Translation: CASSLLDGETQYF.

At least ten counts were recorded for this clonotype. The chain is built from TRBV12-3 or TRBV12-4 and TRBJ1-4; D is unclear. CDR3 length: 13 residues. V lost 1 base and J lost 2, with 2 bases in between. The CDR3 DNA is TGTGCCAGCAGTTTAGGGACTAATGAAAAACTGTTTTTT. Protein product: CASSLGTNEKLFF.